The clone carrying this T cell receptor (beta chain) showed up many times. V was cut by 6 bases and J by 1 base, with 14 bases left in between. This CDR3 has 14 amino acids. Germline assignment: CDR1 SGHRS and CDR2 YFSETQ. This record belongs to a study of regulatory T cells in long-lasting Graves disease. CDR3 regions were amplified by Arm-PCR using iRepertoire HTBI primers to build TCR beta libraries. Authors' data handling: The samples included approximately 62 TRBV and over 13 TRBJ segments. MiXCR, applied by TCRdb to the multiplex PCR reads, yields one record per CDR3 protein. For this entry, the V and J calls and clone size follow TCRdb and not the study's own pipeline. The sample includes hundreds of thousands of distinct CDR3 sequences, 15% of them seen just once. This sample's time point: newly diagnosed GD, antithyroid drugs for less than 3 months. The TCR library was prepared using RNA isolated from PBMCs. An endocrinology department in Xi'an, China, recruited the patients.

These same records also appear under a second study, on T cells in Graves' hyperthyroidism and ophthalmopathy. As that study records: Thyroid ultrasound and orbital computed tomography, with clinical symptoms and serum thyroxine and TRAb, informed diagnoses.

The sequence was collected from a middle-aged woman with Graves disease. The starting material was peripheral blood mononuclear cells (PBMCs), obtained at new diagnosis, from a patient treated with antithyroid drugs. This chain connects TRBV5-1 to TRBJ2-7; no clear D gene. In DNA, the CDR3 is TGCGCCAGCATGGTGGCCCCGGCATCCTACGAGCAGTACTTC. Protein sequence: CASMVAPASYEQYF.